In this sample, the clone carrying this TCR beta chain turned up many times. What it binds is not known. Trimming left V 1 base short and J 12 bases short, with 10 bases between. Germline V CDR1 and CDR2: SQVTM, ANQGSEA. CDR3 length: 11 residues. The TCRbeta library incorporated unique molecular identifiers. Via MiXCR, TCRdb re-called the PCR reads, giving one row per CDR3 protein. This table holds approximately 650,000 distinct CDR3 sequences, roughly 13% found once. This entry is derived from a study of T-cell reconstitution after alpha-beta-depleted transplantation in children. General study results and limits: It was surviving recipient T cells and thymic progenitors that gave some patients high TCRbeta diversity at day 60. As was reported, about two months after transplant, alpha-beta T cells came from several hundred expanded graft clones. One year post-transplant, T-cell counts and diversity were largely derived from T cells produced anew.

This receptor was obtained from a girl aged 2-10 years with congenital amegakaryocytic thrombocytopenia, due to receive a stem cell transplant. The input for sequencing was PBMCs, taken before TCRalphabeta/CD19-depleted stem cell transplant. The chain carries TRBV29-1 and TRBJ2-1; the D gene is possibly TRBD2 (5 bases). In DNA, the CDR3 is TGCAGCGTTGAAGCGGACTTTTGGCAGTTCTTC. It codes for CSVEADFWQFF.